These 32 T cell receptor beta chains came from one sample sequenced in a study of CD8+ T cells in alopecia areata. Following extraction, RNA underwent reverse transcription to cDNA, which served as the sequencing template. Produced via immunoSEQ multiplex PCR; TCRdb's table is partial and in-frame only. This sample has some 180,000 clones, with less than 70% found just once. Treatment: oral pan-JAK inhibitor, 5-10 mg twice daily. The material sequenced was CD8+ T cells sorted from blood, taken at week 24, from a patient treated with tofacitinib. The receptors here all came from a human donor with alopecia areata.

The chain couples TRBV5-1 to TRBJ1-5, with a possible D match to TRBD1 (6 bases). Germline CDR1 is SGHRS and CDR2 is YFSETQ. Trimming removed 2 bases from V and 5 bases from J, with 11 bases in between. This CDR3 is built from 14 residues. CDR3 amino acids: CASSFRGGDQPQHF. CDR3 bases: TGCGCCAGCAGCTTCCGAGGGGGGGATCAGCCCCAGCATTTT.

The rearrangement joins TRBV7-3 to TRBJ2-6; D uncertain. V was clipped by 2 bases and J by 0 bases, with 11 bases between them. This CDR3 has 17 residues. Per the germline V gene, CDR1 is SGHTA and CDR2 is FQGTGA. CDR3 sequence: CASSLWKLSSGANVLTF. Here the CDR3 DNA reads TGTGCCAGCAGCTTATGGAAGCTCTCCTCTGGGGCCAACGTCCTGACTTTC.

The sample holds a few counts of this clone. The chain couples TRBV12-5 to TRBJ2-2; D is undetermined. CDR1 LGHNT and CDR2 FRNRAP come from the germline V gene. Trimming pared 5 bases from V and 6 bases from J, leaving 7 bases between. This CDR3 has 12 amino acids. In nucleotides, the CDR3 is TGTGCTAGTGGTACTGGCCCCGGGGAGCTGTTTTTT. The encoded protein is CASGTGPGELFF.

This clone appeared once. The chain is built from TRBV4-1 and TRBJ1-2; 7 positions agree with TRBD1. V lost 4 bases to trimming and J lost 3 bases; unmatched junction nucleotides: 5. Germline-derived CDR1 and CDR2 are MGHRA and YSYEKL. This CDR3 contains 14 residues. The CDR3 nucleotides read TGCGCCAGCAGCCGATATACAGGGGACTATGGCTACACCTTC. Its protein is CASSRYTGDYGYTF.

The gene calls are TRBV29-1 and TRBJ1-1; no clear D gene. Trimming took 4 bases from V and 1 from J, leaving 19 bases between them. The CDR3 consists of 16 residues. Germline V CDR1 and CDR2: SQVTM, ANQGSEA. The CDR3 nucleotides are TGCAGCGTTGTAGGTAGGGCAATTTCTGGGAACACTGAAGCTTTCTTT. Translation gives CSVVGRAISGNTEAFF. The full variable domain, completed using reference TRBV29-1 and TRBJ1-1, is SAVISQKPSRDICQRGTSLTIQCQVDSQVTMMFWYRQQPGQSLTLIATANQGSEATYESGFVIDKFPISRPNLTFSTLTVSNMSPEDSSIYLCSVVGRAISGNTEAFFGQGTRLTVV.

The CDR3 sequence is CASSHSPGQGFGANVLTF. As DNA, the CDR3 is TGTGCCAGCAGCCACTCTCCGGGACAGGGCTTTGGGGCCAACGTCCTGACTTTC. The chain carries TRBV14 and TRBJ2-6; 9 positions agree with TRBD1. The CDR3 spans 18 residues. Germline trimming cut 3 bases from V and 3 bases from J; bases unmatched to any gene: 9. Germline V lookup: CDR1 SGHDN, CDR2 FVKESK.

The CDR3 sequence: CASSGNHQGSDGYTF. CDR3 nucleotide sequence: TGCGCCAGCAGCGGAAACCACCAGGGATCCGATGGCTACACCTTC. This chain joins TRBV5-1 and TRBJ1-2, with a possible D match to TRBD1 (5 bases). Trimming took off 4 bases at V and 6 bases at J, with 19 bases between the two ends. The CDR3 consists of 15 residues. Germline CDR1 SGHRS, CDR2 YFSETQ.

The DNA for the CDR3 is TGCGCCAGCAGCCAAGAGAGGGACCATTCGGCCTATGGCTACACCTTC. It yields the protein CASSQERDHSAYGYTF. The J gene is TRBJ1-2, the V gene TRBV4-3; D is perhaps TRBD1 (5 bases). This CDR3 is 16 amino acids long. Germline lookup yields CDR1 LGHNA and CDR2 YSLEER. Deletions cut 0 bases from V and 4 bases from J, with 15 bases between.

The rearrangement uses TRBV7-9 and TRBJ2-6, with TRBD1 matching over 8 bases. The CDR3 loop spans 17 amino acids. V was clipped by 3 bases and J by 1 base; unmatched bases: 5. The germline V gene has CDR1 SEHNR and CDR2 FQNEAQ (reference sequence). CDR3 bases: TGTGCCAGCAGCTTCGACAGGGGACTGTCTGGGGCCAACGTCCTGACTTTC. Its protein is CASSFDRGLSGANVLTF. Filled out from reference TRBV7-9 and TRBJ2-6, the complete variable domain reads DTGVSQNPRHKITKRGQNVTFRCDPISEHNRLYWYRQTLGQGPEFLTYFQNEAQLEKSRLLSDRFSAERPKGSFSTLEIQRTEQGDSAMYLCASSFDRGLSGANVLTFGAGSRLTVL.

V and J are TRBV7-9 and TRBJ1-6; D gene unclear. The CDR3 totals 12 residues. CDR1 is SEHNR, CDR2 FQNEAQ, per germline (reference sequence). With 7 bases removed from V and 7 bases from J, the gap between germline ends came to 8 bases. CDR3 bases: TGTGCCAGCACGGAAGAGAATTCACCCCTCCACTTT. Encoded protein: CASTEENSPLHF.

The chain has TRBV27 and TRBJ2-3; TRBD2 matches at 11 bases. CDR1 is MNHEY and CDR2 is SMNVEV in the germline V gene (reference sequence). The V and J ends lost 5 bases and 0 bases, in that order; junction bases with no gene match: 10. This CDR3 has 18 residues. The chain's CDR3 is CASSISSGGTSSTDTQYF. For the CDR3, the DNA is TGTGCCAGCAGTATTTCTAGCGGGGGGACCTCTAGCACAGATACGCAGTATTTT.

The rearrangement links TRBV2 to TRBJ1-5; D gene ambiguous. The length of the CDR3 is 15 residues. The V and J ends lost 3 bases and 2 bases respectively, with 11 bases between them. Germline CDR1 reads SNHLY; CDR2 reads FYNNEI. The CDR3 coding sequence is TGTGCCAGCAGTGAGGCGGCGTCAGGCAATCAGCCCCAGCATTTT. It is translated as CASSEAASGNQPQHF.

This clone was seen a few times. This same CDR3 is encoded by further DNA sequences in the sample. This CDR3 is CASSQDRSNTGELFF. The CDR3 DNA reads as TGCGCCAGCAGCCAAGATCGGTCGAACACCGGGGAGCTGTTTTTT. The chain combines TRBV4-3 with TRBJ2-2; D gene unclear. Germline V CDR1 and CDR2: LGHNA, YSLEER. V was clipped by 0 bases and J by 0 bases, with 5 bases between them. This CDR3 is 15 amino acids long.

This clone was seen more than once but under ten times. The chain uses TRBV23-1 and TRBJ2-2, with 8 bases aligning to TRBD1. TRBV23-1 is recorded as an ORF, its role being uncertain. With V trimmed by 6 bases and J by 0 bases, 6 bases remained unmatched. CDR3 length: 16 residues. The CDR3 region is CASSRGTGANTGELFF. The CDR3 nucleotides are TGCGCCAGCAGCCGAGGGACAGGCGCGAACACCGGGGAGCTGTTTTTT.

Remarks on this clone: Different DNA sequences within this sample yield the same CDR3. The gene calls are TRBV27 and TRBJ1-5, with D perhaps TRBD1 (5 bases). Germline V gene sequence: CDR1 MNHEY, CDR2 SMNVEV (reference sequence). The CDR3 consists of 15 residues. Trimming removed 0 bases at V and 3 bases at J, with 9 bases between. The CDR3 DNA is TGTGCCAGCAGTTTATCTGGAGGGGTCAATCAGCCCCAGCATTTT. Protein: CASSLSGGVNQPQHF.

The table lists this clone with a few counts. The chain recombines TRBV4-3 with TRBJ2-7; TRBD1 might be the D (6 bases). The CDR3 sequence is 14 residues long. Trimming cost V 1 base and J 2 bases, with 9 bases left between them. Germline V gives CDR1 LGHNA, CDR2 YSLEER. CDR3 residues: CASSQGTATYEQYF. For the CDR3, the DNA is TGCGCCAGCAGCCAAGGGACAGCAACCTACGAGCAGTACTTC.

The chain uses TRBV5-4 and TRBJ1-1; 7 bases are a match to TRBD1. Germline loops: CDR1 SGHNT, CDR2 YYREEE (reference sequence). There are 14 residues in the CDR3. Trimming removed 0 bases from V and 5 bases from J; junction bases left unmatched: 4. CDR3 in amino acids: CASSLGSGGTEAFF. CDR3 DNA sequence: TGTGCCAGCAGCTTGGGATCAGGGGGTACTGAAGCTTTCTTT.

In this sample, this clone turned up a few times. This chain links TRBV5-1 with TRBJ2-7, with 9 bases aligning to TRBD1. Germline trimming cut 4 bases from V and 1 base from J; bases unmatched to any gene: 3. The CDR3 extends over 14 amino acids. Looked up from germline, CDR1 is SGHRS and CDR2 is YFSETQ. The CDR3 loop is CASSPGTGSYEQYF. In DNA, the CDR3 is TGCGCCAGCAGCCCCGGGACAGGGTCCTACGAGCAGTACTTC.

CDR3 nucleotides: TGTGCCAGCAGTTTATCAGCTAACTATGGCTACACCTTC. It translates to CASSLSANYGYTF. The rearrangement joins TRBV27 to TRBJ1-2; D is ambiguous. Trimming left V 0 bases short and J 0 bases short, with 2 bases between. The CDR3 has 13 amino acids. The germline gives CDR1 MNHEY, CDR2 SMNVEV (reference sequence).

This clone was counted a few times. The chain has TRBV30 and TRBJ1-1; a possible D gene is TRBD1 (6 bases). The CDR3 loop spans 13 amino acids. V was pared by 1 base and J by 1 base, with 7 bases between. The germline gives CDR1 GTSNPN, CDR2 SVGIG (reference sequence). CDR3 sequence reads: CAWSEDRNTEAFF. The CDR3, as DNA: TGTGCCTGGAGTGAGGACAGGAACACTGAAGCTTTCTTT.

This chain links TRBV11-2 with TRBJ2-5; possibly TRBD2 for D (5 bases). The V end lost 3 bases, the J end lost 5 bases, and 10 bases lay between the germline ends. The length of the CDR3 is 13 residues. The germline V gene encodes CDR1 SGHAT and CDR2 FQNNGV. The CDR3 loop is CASSFLAHETQYF. In DNA, the CDR3 is TGTGCCAGCAGCTTTCTAGCTCATGAGACCCAGTACTTC.

This chain uses TRBV29-1 with TRBJ1-2; no reliable D call. This CDR3 comprises 12 residues. V was pared by 7 bases and J by 5 bases, with 14 bases between. The germline V gene encodes CDR1 SQVTM and CDR2 ANQGSEA. The CDR3 nucleotides read TGCAGCGCGGTAGACTTACTTTATGGCTACACCTTC. Protein sequence: CSAVDLLYGYTF.

This clone came up a few times. Other nucleotide sequences in the sample specify the same CDR3. The chain employs TRBV4-3 and TRBJ1-1; no clear D. The germline V and J ends were trimmed by 0 bases and 1 base, with 6 bases remaining between them. CDR3 length: 14 amino acids. Germline loops: CDR1 LGHNA, CDR2 YSLEER. The CDR3, as DNA: TGCGCCAGCAGCCAAGACCGGGGGAACACTGAAGCTTTCTTT. Protein: CASSQDRGNTEAFF.

The chain links TRBV7-8 to TRBJ2-2, with no clear D. CDR3 length: 13 amino acids. V was cut by 1 base and J by 6 bases, with 6 bases left in between. CDR1 SGHVS and CDR2 FQNEAQ come from the germline V gene. CDR3 nucleotides: TGTGCCAGCAGCTTAGTGCAGTCCGGGGAGCTGTTTTTT. Translating gives CASSLVQSGELFF.

The table lists this clone with a count of one. V and J are TRBV27 and TRBJ1-5, with TRBD1 as a possible D gene (6 bases). The CDR3 consists of 16 residues. Trimming shortened V by 4 bases and J by 4 bases, and 17 bases separated the two germline ends. Per germline, CDR1 MNHEY and CDR2 SMNVEV (reference sequence). In nucleotides, the CDR3 is TGTGCCAGCAGTTCAAGTGCAGGGGAGACAAATCAGCCCCAGCATTTT. Encoded protein: CASSSSAGETNQPQHF.

This chain connects TRBV20-1 to TRBJ2-7; D not certain. Germline loops: CDR1 DFQATT, CDR2 SNEGSKA (reference sequence). CDR3 length: 11 residues. V was trimmed by 5 bases and J by 0 bases, leaving 5 bases between them. The CDR3 nucleotides read TGCAGTGCTTCCCTCTCCTACGAGCAGTACTTC. Amino acids: CSASLSYEQYF.

The chain couples TRBV4-3 to TRBJ1-2; D remains ambiguous. The ends were cut back, 0 bases at V and 4 bases at J, with 9 bases in the middle. Germline values: CDR1 LGHNA, CDR2 YSLEER. This CDR3 spans 14 amino acids. DNA for the CDR3: TGCGCCAGCAGCCAAGACCGGACTGTCTATGGCTACACCTTC. It codes for CASSQDRTVYGYTF.

This sequence joins TRBV4-3 and TRBJ2-5; a weak D match, TRBD2 (5 bases). Between the trimmed V and J ends, which lost 1 base and 4 bases, there was a span of 13 bases. This CDR3 contains 15 residues. Germline CDR1 LGHNA, CDR2 YSLEER. CDR3 loop: CASSQAAGGPETQYF. CDR3 nucleotide sequence: TGCGCCAGCAGCCAAGCGGCGGGCGGTCCAGAGACCCAGTACTTC.

The chain links TRBV29-1 to TRBJ1-1; D call uncertain. The germline CDR1 and CDR2 sequences are SQVTM and ANQGSEA. V was trimmed by 6 bases and J by 5 bases, leaving 10 bases between them. CDR3 length: 11 residues. The CDR3 region has the DNA TGCAGCGTCCTTGGGGTGACTGAAGCTTTCTTT. Its translation is CSVLGVTEAFF.

This clone was seen once. The chain joins TRBV14 to TRBJ1-2; D call uncertain. V lost 2 bases, J lost 5 bases, and 15 bases lay in between. Per germline, CDR1 SGHDN and CDR2 FVKESK. The CDR3 loop spans 15 amino acids. CDR3 DNA: TGTGCCAGCAGCCAACAGGCCAGCCGACTGTATGGCTACACCTTC. Translating gives CASSQQASRLYGYTF.

J is TRBJ1-2 and V is TRBV5-1; D remains ambiguous. The CDR3 extends over 16 amino acids. CDR1 and CDR2 from the germline V gene are SGHRS and YFSETQ. The ends were cut back, 0 bases at V and 2 bases at J, with 14 bases in the middle. In DNA form, the CDR3 reads TGCGCCAGCAGCTTGGGGGCCGTGGCAGCAAACTATGGCTACACCTTC. As protein: CASSLGAVAANYGYTF.

V usage is TRBV29-1 and J usage is TRBJ1-1, with 8 nucleotides matching TRBD1. In germline, CDR1 is SQVTM, CDR2 ANQGSEA. V was pared by 7 bases and J by 11 bases, with 15 bases of the junction left unmatched. The CDR3 is 13 residues long. The CDR3 DNA reads TGCAGCGCCGGAGGCGGACAGGGATTCGACGCTTTCTTT. This encodes CSAGGGQGFDAFF.